Each of the 30 T cell receptor beta chains below was sequenced from the same sample in a study of blood T cell repertoires in COVID-19. Clones were read by immunoSEQ multiplex PCR, and TCRdb kept only the in-frame ones, dropping some. This repertoire shows some 120,000 clones, roughly four fifths found once; its top ten account for 15% to 20%. Input material: PBMCs or T cells enriched from blood (not recorded which). These receptor sequences come from a man aged 30-40 years who had recovered from COVID-19.

This clone has a handful of counts. The chain carries TRBV6-5 and TRBJ1-5; no clear D gene. Trimming stripped 0 bases from V and 0 bases from J, with 6 bases between. The CDR3 is 15 residues long. The V gene's germline CDR1 is MNHEY and CDR2 SVGAGI. CDR3 amino acids: CASSYSAGSNQPQHF. CDR3 nucleotide sequence: TGTGCCAGCAGTTACTCTGCAGGTAGCAATCAGCCCCAGCATTTT.

The chain joins TRBV4-1 to TRBJ2-7; a possible D gene is TRBD2 (5 bases). The germline V and J ends were trimmed by 1 base and 4 bases, with 11 bases remaining between them. Germline CDR1 MGHRA, CDR2 YSYEKL. The CDR3 extends over 14 amino acids. CDR3 sequence: CASSQGLAFYEQYF. CDR3 in DNA: TGCGCCAGCAGCCAAGGGCTAGCTTTTTACGAGCAGTACTTC.

The V and J genes are TRBV11-3 and TRBJ1-5; tentatively, D is TRBD1 (6 bases). This CDR3 comprises 19 residues. V lost 1 base and J lost 3, with 22 bases in between. Germline V gene data show CDR1 as SGHNT and CDR2 as YENEEA. Here the CDR3 reads CASSLGGGQTKTFNQPQHF. Here the CDR3 DNA reads TGTGCCAGCAGCTTAGGGGGCGGACAGACTAAGACTTTCAATCAGCCCCAGCATTTT.

This clone appeared a single time. The chain has TRBV5-4 and TRBJ1-1; D is uncertain. CDR1 and CDR2 from the germline V gene are SGHNT and YYREEE (reference sequence). CDR3 length: 14 amino acids. V lost 4 bases to trimming and J lost 0 bases, with 10 bases between them. CDR3 amino acids: CASSMDSLNTEAFF. In DNA form, the CDR3 reads TGTGCCAGCAGCATGGACTCCTTGAACACTGAAGCTTTCTTT.

The CDR3 nucleotides read TGTGCTAGTGGTTTTAACGGGGGCACAGATACGCAGTATTTT. This encodes CASGFNGGTDTQYF. This chain uses TRBV12-5 with TRBJ2-3; tentatively, D is TRBD2 (5 bases). Trimming removed 3 bases from V and 1 base from J, with 8 bases in between. Germline loops: CDR1 LGHNT, CDR2 FRNRAP. The CDR3 contains 14 residues.

The V call is TRBV5-1, the J call TRBJ1-1; the D is unclear. V lost 0 bases and J lost 0, with 6 bases in between. CDR3 length: 14 residues. Germline CDR1 is SGHRS and CDR2 is YFSETQ. The CDR3 loop reads CASSLGGMNTEAFF. CDR3 coding DNA: TGCGCCAGCAGCTTGGGCGGAATGAACACTGAAGCTTTCTTT.

This chain links TRBV19 with TRBJ1-6; 7 positions agree with TRBD1. Germline V gives CDR1 LNHDA, CDR2 SQIVND (reference sequence). There are 13 residues in the CDR3. V dropped 6 bases and J dropped 4; count of bases not matched to a gene: 0. The CDR3 reads CASRGQYNSPLHF. The DNA of the CDR3 is TGTGCCAGTAGGGGACAGTATAATTCACCCCTCCACTTT. The full variable domain, with the rest looked up from reference TRBV19 and TRBJ1-6, is DGGITQSPKYLFRKEGQNVTLSCEQNLNHDAMYWYRQDPGQGLRLIYYSQIVNDFQKGDIAEGYSVSREKKESFPLTVTSAQKNPTAFYLCASRGQYNSPLHFGNGTRLTVT.

The sample holds a few counts of this clone. The chain has TRBV6-5 and TRBJ1-1; 9 nucleotides line up with TRBD1. Germline-derived CDR1 and CDR2 are MNHEY and SVGAGI. V shed 7 bases, J shed 5 bases, and the junction held 11 bases outside the gene matches. The CDR3 extends over 15 amino acids. The CDR3 sequence: CASNFAQGARTEAFF. CDR3 nucleotide sequence: TGTGCCAGCAATTTCGCACAGGGGGCGAGGACTGAAGCTTTCTTT.

The V call is TRBV6-2 or TRBV6-3, the J call TRBJ2-7, with 11 bases identical to TRBD2. The V segment lost 0 bases and the J segment 0 bases; nucleotides outside the gene matches: 4. Germline CDR1 reads MNHEY; CDR2 reads SVGEGT. CDR3 length: 17 amino acids. As DNA, the CDR3 is TGTGCCAGCAGTTACTCAGGACTAGCGGGTAGCTCCTACGAGCAGTACTTC. Amino acid sequence: CASSYSGLAGSSYEQYF.

The chain uses TRBV27 and TRBJ1-6, with D perhaps matching TRBD1 (5 bases). With 2 bases removed from V and 4 bases from J, the gap between germline ends came to 6 bases. CDR1 is MNHEY, CDR2 SMNVEV, per germline (reference sequence). This CDR3 has 14 residues. CDR3 coding DNA: TGTGCCAGCAGTTTACAGGGATATAATTCACCCCTCCACTTT. Protein sequence: CASSLQGYNSPLHF.

The V call is TRBV5-3, the J call TRBJ1-5, with unresolved D. TRBV5-3 is an open reading frame, and its role is uncertain. This CDR3 comprises 13 residues. V gave up 0 bases and J gave up 6 bases, with 7 bases separating them. The CDR3 sequence: CARSLEDFQPQHF. CDR3 bases: TGTGCCAGAAGCTTGGAGGACTTTCAGCCCCAGCATTTT.

This chain uses TRBV2 with TRBJ2-3; 7 bases are shared with TRBD2. The V and J ends lost 6 bases and 3 bases, in that order; junction bases with no gene match: 9. The CDR3 extends over 15 amino acids. Germline CDR1 is SNHLY and CDR2 is FYNNEI. CDR3: CASRDETGGTDTQYF. The CDR3 coding sequence is TGTGCCAGCAGGGATGAAACCGGGGGGACAGATACGCAGTATTTT.

In its sample, this clone was seen once. V usage is TRBV9 and J usage is TRBJ2-7, with 15 bases identical to TRBD2. This CDR3 contains 17 residues. Germline loops: CDR1 SGDLS, CDR2 YYNGEE. The V segment lost 0 bases and the J segment 1 base; nucleotides outside the gene matches: 2. The chain's CDR3 is CASSVEGTSGRSYEQYF. DNA of the CDR3: TGTGCCAGCAGCGTAGAGGGGACTAGCGGGAGGTCCTACGAGCAGTACTTC.

The chain employs TRBV15 and TRBJ1-3; possibly TRBD1 for D (5 bases). Germline V gene lookup returns CDR1 LNHNV and CDR2 YYDKDF (reference sequence). The CDR3 consists of 15 residues. Deletions cut 5 bases from V and 2 bases from J, with 13 bases between. The CDR3 loop is CATSFRRGAGNTIYF. The DNA of the CDR3 is TGTGCCACCAGCTTCCGACGGGGGGCTGGAAACACCATATATTTT.

The CDR3 loop reads CASSQQTSGRVDEQFF. DNA of the CDR3: TGCGCCAGCAGCCAACAGACTAGCGGGAGGGTGGATGAGCAGTTCTTC. The chain employs TRBV4-1 and TRBJ2-1; TRBD2 agrees at 14 bases. Germline loops: CDR1 MGHRA, CDR2 YSYEKL. Unmatched junction bases numbered 5, after V lost 2 bases and J lost 8 bases. There are 16 residues in the CDR3.

The gene calls are TRBV7-9 and TRBJ1-2, with D unresolved. With 1 base removed from V and 6 bases from J, the gap between germline ends came to 6 bases. The CDR3 has 12 residues. CDR1 is SEHNR and CDR2 is FQNEAQ in the germline V gene (reference sequence). Written as DNA, the CDR3 is TGTGCCAGCAGCTTAGACAGCCATGGCTACACCTTC. Amino acids: CASSLDSHGYTF.

This CDR3 is CASSLSGGAKEKLFF. CDR3 nucleotide sequence: TGTGCCAGCAGCTTGAGTGGGGGGGCGAAGGAAAAACTGTTTTTT. The chain joins TRBV5-5 to TRBJ1-4; possible D gene TRBD1, 6 bases. Germline-derived CDR1 and CDR2 are SGHKS and YYEKEE (reference sequence). V lost 1 base, J lost 8 bases, and 15 bases lay in between. This CDR3 contains 15 residues. Complete variable domain (other parts from reference TRBV5-5 and TRBJ1-4): DAGVTQSPTHLIKTRGQQVTLRCSPISGHKSVSWYQQVLGQGPQFIFQYYEKEERGRGNFPDRFSARQFPNYSSELNVNALLLGDSALYLCASSLSGGAKEKLFFGSGTQLSVL.

The rearrangement joins TRBV30 to TRBJ1-5, with 9 bases fitting TRBD1. Germline CDR1 and CDR2: GTSNPN and SVGIG (reference sequence). With 3 bases clipped from V and 1 base from J, the junction kept 4 bases outside the gene matches. CDR3 length: 15 residues. The CDR3: CAWSAGTGSNQPQHF. CDR3 DNA: TGTGCCTGGAGCGCCGGGACAGGGAGCAATCAGCCCCAGCATTTT.

The rearrangement joins TRBV29-1 to TRBJ1-1, with D uncertain. In germline, CDR1 is SQVTM, CDR2 ANQGSEA. Trimming removed 4 bases at V and 0 bases at J, with 6 bases between. This CDR3 comprises 12 residues. The DNA of the CDR3 is TGCAGCGTTGTTCGTATGAACACTGAAGCTTTCTTT. This translates into CSVVRMNTEAFF.

V is TRBV19 and J is TRBJ1-1; D is unresolved. The CDR3 has 14 amino acids. Per germline, CDR1 LNHDA and CDR2 SQIVND (reference sequence). V lost 1 base, J lost 1 base, and 7 bases lay in between. DNA for the CDR3: TGTGCCAGTAGTATAGTTCCAGGGAACACTGAAGCTTTCTTT. This translates into CASSIVPGNTEAFF.

This chain connects TRBV4-1 to TRBJ2-7; no clear D gene. The CDR3 has 14 residues. Trimming took off 3 bases at V and 6 bases at J, with 15 bases between the two ends. Germline V gene data show CDR1 as MGHRA and CDR2 as YSYEKL. CDR3 sequence (DNA): TGCGCCAGCAGCCACGCCCCGAAAGCTCCCGAGCAGTACTTC. This codes for CASSHAPKAPEQYF.

The chain employs TRBV5-5 and TRBJ2-5, with D possibly TRBD1 on 5 matching bases. Trimming shortened V by 2 bases and J by 1 base, and 9 bases separated the two germline ends. This CDR3 is 14 amino acids long. Germline CDR1 reads SGHKS; CDR2 reads YYEKEE (reference sequence). The CDR3 DNA follows: TGTGCCAGCAGCTTACAGGATTTCCAAGAGACCCAGTACTTC. Translation: CASSLQDFQETQYF.

The V call is TRBV11-2, the J call TRBJ2-1; D is possibly TRBD1 (7 bases). Germline assignment: CDR1 SGHAT and CDR2 FQNNGV. CDR3 size: 14 residues. Trimming shortened V by 6 bases and J by 0 bases, and 9 bases separated the two germline ends. This CDR3 reads CASREGASYNEQFF. The CDR3 bases are TGTGCCAGCAGGGAGGGGGCCTCCTACAATGAGCAGTTCTTC.

The chain carries TRBV4-2 and TRBJ2-1, with TRBD2 identical over 8 bases. This CDR3 region has 17 residues. The ends lost 0 bases at V and 4 bases at J; junction bases unmatched: 8. Germline lookup yields CDR1 LGHNA and CDR2 YNFKEQ. CDR3 bases: TGTGCCAGCAGCCAAGACCCCCCCGGCGGGGGGTACAATGAGCAGTTCTTC. It is translated as CASSQDPPGGGYNEQFF.

This clone was seen a few times. The V gene is TRBV19, the J gene TRBJ1-6; weak D call: TRBD1 (5 bases). Germline V lookup: CDR1 LNHDA, CDR2 SQIVND (reference sequence). CDR3 length equals 13 residues. Between the trimmed V and J ends, which lost 8 bases and 8 bases, there was a span of 13 bases. In DNA, the CDR3 is TGTGCCAGTCGATCACGGGGGGATTCACCCCTCCACTTT. It translates to CASRSRGDSPLHF.

The DNA of the CDR3 is TGTGCCACCAGCAGAGAACCAGCGGTCCCCTACGAGCAGTACTTC. Translating gives CATSREPAVPYEQYF. J is TRBJ2-7 and V is TRBV15, with a weak D call TRBD2 (5 bases). CDR3 length: 15 residues. V was cut by 0 bases and J by 2 bases, with 11 bases left in between. CDR1 LNHNV and CDR2 YYDKDF come from the germline V gene (reference sequence).

The V call is TRBV5-4, the J call TRBJ1-4; TRBD1 agrees at 8 bases. The CDR3 runs 16 residues. V trimming: 4 bases; J trimming: 8 bases; junction bases outside the gene matches: 13. Germline loops: CDR1 SGHNT, CDR2 YYREEE (reference sequence). Here the CDR3 DNA reads TGTGCCAGCAGCCCGCACCTTGACAGGGGATCGGAAAAACTGTTTTTT. Residues: CASSPHLDRGSEKLFF.

The CDR3 loop is CASSQLLELRELFF. For the CDR3, the DNA is TGTGCCAGCAGCCAGTTACTAGAACTCAGGGAGCTGTTTTTT. The rearrangement links TRBV4-2 to TRBJ2-2, with D possibly TRBD2 on 5 matching bases. V gave up 3 bases and J gave up 9 bases, with 14 bases separating them. Germline CDR1 reads LGHNA; CDR2 reads YNFKEQ. The CDR3 covers 14 residues.

This clone has a handful of counts. This chain links TRBV9 with TRBJ1-1; 7 positions agree with TRBD1. The CDR3 is 14 amino acids. CDR1 is SGDLS, CDR2 YYNGEE, per germline. J was trimmed by 1 base and V by 4 bases; bases with no gene match: 4. This CDR3 is CASSPDRANTEAFF. In DNA form, the CDR3 reads TGTGCCAGCAGCCCCGACAGGGCGAACACTGAAGCTTTCTTT.

V is TRBV13 and J is TRBJ2-1; the match to TRBD2 covers 7 bases. The CDR3 runs to 16 residues. V gave up 5 bases and J gave up 0 bases; unmatched junction bases: 7. Germline CDR1 reads PRHDT; CDR2 reads FYEKMQ (reference sequence). CDR3 protein: CASSGPLADSYNEQFF. The CDR3 nucleotides are TGTGCCAGCAGCGGACCCCTAGCGGACTCCTACAATGAGCAGTTCTTC.